Each of the 22 T cell receptor beta chains below was sequenced from the same sample in a study of T cells in Graves' hyperthyroidism and ophthalmopathy. Using RNA transcripts as the source, TCR beta CDR3 regions were amplified. HTBI primers drove first-round RT-PCR of the TCR CDR3. TCRdb processed the multiplex PCR reads anew with MiXCR; each CDR3 protein has one entry. The data hold about 720,000 distinct CDR3 sequences, with approximately 19% observed a single time. The material sequenced was blood. All receptors come from a woman in her forties or fifties with Graves' hyperthyroidism that later progressed to Graves' ophthalmopathy.

This clonotype was detected ten times or more. V usage is TRBV12-3 or TRBV12-4 and J usage is TRBJ2-2; TRBD1 is a possible D gene (5 bases). The CDR3 extends over 15 amino acids. Deletions cut 1 base from V and 5 bases from J, with 11 bases between. Written as DNA, the CDR3 is TGTGCCAGCAGTTTAGGGGCAGGGTGGACCGGGGAGCTGTTTTTT. Residues: CASSLGAGWTGELFF.

This clonotype was detected many times. The V call is TRBV9, the J call TRBJ2-3, with D maybe TRBD1 (5 bases). The V and J ends lost 3 bases and 6 bases respectively, with 20 bases between them. Germline values: CDR1 SGDLS, CDR2 YYNGEE. The CDR3 length is 16 residues. The DNA of the CDR3 is TGTGCCAGCAGCGCGACTCGCAAAGGGGTCGGGGATACGCAGTATTTT. Protein product: CASSATRKGVGDTQYF.

This clonotype showed up many times. The chain employs TRBV6-1 and TRBJ1-2, with D perhaps matching TRBD1 (6 bases). Trimming took 0 bases from V and 8 from J, leaving 13 bases between them. The CDR3 length is 14 residues. Germline CDR1 MNHNS, CDR2 SASEGT. The CDR3 loop reads CASSEALSRGGYTF. The CDR3 nucleotides read TGTGCCAGCAGTGAAGCGCTCTCCAGGGGAGGCTACACCTTC.

CDR3 sequence: CASSWGVPAGNQPQHF. Written as DNA, the CDR3 is TGTGCCAGCAGCTGGGGGGTCCCGGCCGGCAATCAGCCCCAGCATTTT. The chain has TRBV7-9 and TRBJ1-5; D may be TRBD1 (5 bases). CDR1 is SEHNR and CDR2 is FQNEAQ in the germline V gene (reference sequence). This CDR3 spans 16 amino acids. The ends were cut back, 4 bases at V and 2 bases at J, with 15 bases in the middle.

The V and J genes are TRBV6-2 or TRBV6-3 and TRBJ2-1, with 9 bases aligning to TRBD2. Looked up from germline, CDR1 is MNHEY and CDR2 is SVGEGT. With V trimmed by 6 bases and J by 6 bases, 9 bases remained unmatched. This CDR3 is 15 amino acids long. CDR3 amino acids: CASSPVAGAANEQFF. The CDR3, as DNA: TGTGCCAGCAGCCCCGTAGCGGGAGCGGCCAATGAGCAGTTCTTC.

This clonotype has more than one count but fewer than ten. This chain joins TRBV4-1 and TRBJ1-5; D gene ambiguous. V was pared by 0 bases and J by 11 bases, with 11 bases between. The CDR3 loop spans 13 amino acids. From germline, CDR1 is MGHRA and CDR2 YSYEKL. CDR3 coding DNA: TGCGCCAGCAGCCAAGATCGTCAATGGGCCCAGCATTTT. Translation: CASSQDRQWAQHF.

This chain joins TRBV12-3 or TRBV12-4 and TRBJ1-5, with 7 bases that match TRBD1. The CDR3 loop spans 13 amino acids. Trimming at V came to 8 bases and at J to 6 bases, leaving 7 bases not matched to a gene. For the CDR3, the DNA is TGTGCCAGCGGGCGACAGGGATCTCAGCCCCAGCATTTT. Residues: CASGRQGSQPQHF.

V is TRBV4-1 and J is TRBJ1-3; D gene ambiguous. Germline assignment: CDR1 MGHRA and CDR2 YSYEKL. V was clipped by 5 bases and J by 2 bases, with 13 bases between them. This CDR3 is built from 15 residues. The CDR3 coding sequence is TGCGCCAGCAGCTTAGGATCCGGGGCTGGAAACACCATATATTTT. It specifies CASSLGSGAGNTIYF.

As regards this clonotype: Its ends do not fully match the called genes, so a read error is possible. The genes are TRBV7-3 and TRBJ2-1, with 8 nucleotides matching TRBD2. The V gene's germline CDR1 is SGHTA and CDR2 FQGTGA. CDR3 length: 15 amino acids. Written as DNA, the CDR3 is TGTGCCAGCAACTTAATCGGGGGGGCCACCGATGAGCAGTTCTTC. As protein: CASNLIGGATDEQFF.

The chain uses TRBV5-1 and TRBJ2-5, with D possibly TRBD1 on 6 matching bases. Germline V gives CDR1 SGHRS, CDR2 YFSETQ. The CDR3 runs to 14 residues. V dropped 3 bases and J dropped 1 base, with 10 bases sitting between them. For the CDR3, the DNA is TGCGCCAGCAGCTCCGGGGACATCCAAGAGACCCAGTACTTC. Amino acids: CASSSGDIQETQYF.

This clonotype came up a few times. The rearrangement joins TRBV6-1 to TRBJ2-1; D perhaps matches TRBD2 (6 bases). In germline, CDR1 is MNHNS, CDR2 SASEGT. The CDR3 extends over 15 amino acids. Trimming removed 6 bases from V and 4 bases from J, with 16 bases in between. CDR3 region: CASSSRGTLYNEQFF. CDR3 DNA sequence: TGTGCCAGCAGCTCTCGGGGGACCCTATACAATGAGCAGTTCTTC.

In its sample, this clonotype was seen many times. V usage is TRBV5-6 and J usage is TRBJ2-1; the D is unclear. V lost 2 bases and J 0 bases, leaving 6 bases between the germline ends. Per germline, CDR1 SGHDT and CDR2 YYEEEE. This CDR3 region has 14 residues. CDR3 coding DNA: TGTGCCAGCAGCTTCCCGAGCTCCTACAATGAGCAGTTCTTC. Amino acid sequence: CASSFPSSYNEQFF.

This clonotype occurred many times. CDR3 DNA sequence: TGTGCCAGCAGTGCGGTGGGGGGCTACACCTTC. Amino acid sequence: CASSAVGGYTF. V gene TRBV6-1 combines with J gene TRBJ1-2, with D unclear. Germline assignment: CDR1 MNHNS and CDR2 SASEGT. V lost 4 bases and J lost 8, with 8 bases in between. The CDR3 runs to 11 residues.

This clonotype was observed a handful of times. The chain employs TRBV12-3 or TRBV12-4 and TRBJ2-1, with 8 bases lining up with TRBD2. This CDR3 is built from 14 residues. With V trimmed by 5 bases and J by 10 bases, 10 bases remained unmatched. The CDR3 spells CASSHPPSGGEQFF. The CDR3, as DNA: TGTGCCAGCAGTCACCCACCCAGCGGGGGAGAGCAGTTCTTC.

The chain carries TRBV12-5 and TRBJ2-1; TRBD2 matches at 9 bases. V shed 0 bases, J shed 6 bases, and the junction held 12 bases outside the gene matches. The CDR3 extends over 18 amino acids. The germline CDR1 and CDR2 sequences are LGHNT and FRNRAP. The CDR3 DNA sequence: TGTGCTAGTGGTTTGGTATTAGGAGGGGGGACTAGCATCAATGAGCAGTTCTTC. Protein sequence: CASGLVLGGGTSINEQFF.

This clonotype was detected only a few times. The chain has TRBV3-1 and TRBJ2-2; TRBD1 matches 9 bases. Unmatched junction bases numbered 6, after V lost 4 bases and J lost 6 bases. Germline assignment: CDR1 LGHDT and CDR2 YNNKEL (reference sequence). The CDR3 totals 15 residues. The CDR3 bases are TGTGCCAGCAGCCTGGGACAGGGTCACGCCGGGGAGCTGTTTTTT. Protein: CASSLGQGHAGELFF.

This clonotype was detected only once. The chain has TRBV3-1 and TRBJ2-3; 11 bases map to TRBD2. Germline assignment: CDR1 LGHDT and CDR2 YNNKEL (reference sequence). The V and J ends lost 5 bases and 3 bases, in that order; junction bases with no gene match: 7. This CDR3 region has 16 residues. CDR3 sequence (DNA): TGTGCCAGCAGCGATAGCGGGGGGGCTGGGACAGATACGCAGTATTTT. Translation gives CASSDSGGAGTDTQYF.

The rearrangement joins TRBV3-1 to TRBJ1-5, with 7 bases aligning to TRBD1. V dropped 4 bases and J dropped 7; count of bases not matched to a gene: 7. The CDR3 has 14 amino acids. The germline V gene encodes CDR1 LGHDT and CDR2 YNNKEL (reference sequence). CDR3: CASSLRGQGQPQHF. CDR3 bases: TGTGCCAGCAGCCTAAGGGGGCAAGGGCAGCCCCAGCATTTT.

This clonotype was recorded many times. The V gene is TRBV6-1, the J gene TRBJ1-1; D not resolved. Looked up from germline, CDR1 is MNHNS and CDR2 is SASEGT. CDR3 length: 15 amino acids. Trimming stripped 4 bases from V and 2 bases from J, with 14 bases between. In DNA form, the CDR3 reads TGTGCCAGCAGTGGGACCCTGGGCATTAACACTGAAGCTTTCTTT. It specifies CASSGTLGINTEAFF.

This clonotype has more than one count but fewer than ten. J is TRBJ2-3 and V is TRBV27; a weak D match, TRBD1 (7 bases). Germline CDR1 reads MNHEY; CDR2 reads SMNVEV (reference sequence). Trimming removed 5 bases from V and 5 bases from J, with 17 bases in between. The CDR3 loop spans 15 amino acids. This CDR3 is CASSLGQLGGDTQYF. DNA of the CDR3: TGTGCCAGCAGTCTGGGACAGTTGGGGGGAGATACGCAGTATTTT.

Ten or more counts support this clonotype. J is TRBJ1-1 and V is TRBV11-2; perhaps TRBD1 as D (6 bases). The germline CDR1 and CDR2 sequences are SGHAT and FQNNGV. V was shortened by 2 bases and J by 4 bases, with 17 bases between the two germline ends. This CDR3 is 16 amino acids long. The CDR3 loop reads CASSLYPKVGGTEAFF. DNA of the CDR3: TGTGCCAGCAGCTTATACCCAAAAGTAGGGGGCACTGAAGCTTTCTTT.

This clonotype was seen many times. The chain combines TRBV20-1 with TRBJ2-7; D possibly corresponds to TRBD1 (6 bases). V was pared by 6 bases and J by 0 bases, with 12 bases between. CDR1 and CDR2 (germline): DFQATT, SNEGSKA (reference sequence). The CDR3 spans 13 residues. Here the CDR3 DNA reads TGCAGTGCGGGGACACCGAGCTCCTACGAGCAGTACTTC. Protein sequence: CSAGTPSSYEQYF.